The sequence of this T cell receptor (beta chain) was determined in a study of T cells in Graves' hyperthyroidism and ophthalmopathy. Authors of the study amplified TCR beta CDR3 regions from RNA transcripts. Carried out on the TCR CDR3, a first-round RT-PCR used the HTBI primer set. From the multiplex PCR reads, TCRdb called clonotypes with MiXCR, one entry per CDR3 protein. The table records hundreds of thousands of distinct CDR3 sequences, roughly 25% of them present only once. This clonotype was recorded many times. CDR3 length: 14 amino acids. The V gene's germline CDR1 is KGHDR and CDR2 SFDVKD. Trimming removed 7 bases from V and 0 bases from J, with 9 bases in between.

The source is a woman aged 30 to 39 with Graves' ophthalmopathy. The sequencing sample was made of blood. This rearrangement joins TRBV24-1 to TRBJ1-5; possible D gene TRBD1, 6 bases. The CDR3 nucleotides are TGTGCCACCAGCGGGGACATTAGCAATCAGCCCCAGCATTTT. The encoded protein is CATSGDISNQPQHF.